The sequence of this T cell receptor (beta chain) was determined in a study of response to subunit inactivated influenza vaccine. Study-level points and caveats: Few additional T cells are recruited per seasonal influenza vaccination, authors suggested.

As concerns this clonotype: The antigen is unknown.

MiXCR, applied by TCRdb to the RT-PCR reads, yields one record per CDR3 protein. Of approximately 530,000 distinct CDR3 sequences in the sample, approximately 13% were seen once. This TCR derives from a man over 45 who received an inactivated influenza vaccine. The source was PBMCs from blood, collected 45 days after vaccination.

DNA for the CDR3: TGTGCCATCAGCGACCTGGGGGGTTATCAGCCCCAGCATTTT. Encoded protein: CAISDLGGYQPQHF. The genes are TRBV10-3 and TRBJ1-5; D is perhaps TRBD1 (5 bases). Germline-derived CDR1 and CDR2 are ENHRY and SYGVKD. CDR3 size: 14 residues. V lost 6 bases to trimming and J lost 5 bases, with 14 bases between them.